One and the same sample provided the 22 T cell receptor beta chains below, sequenced in a study of T cells in localized non-small cell lung cancer. Produced via immunoSEQ multiplex PCR; TCRdb's table is partial and in-frame only. The sample yields around 91,000 clones, about 87% seen once. The sequenced sample was peripheral blood, obtained before any cancer treatment. The receptors were gathered from a man aged 40 to 70 with stage I squamous cell lung carcinoma.

The gene calls are TRBV10-3 and TRBJ2-2; 7 bases line up with TRBD2. Germline CDR1 is ENHRY and CDR2 is SYGVKD. V lost 4 bases, J lost 2 bases, and 4 bases stayed unmatched. The CDR3 runs to 15 residues. The CDR3 DNA follows: TGTGCCATCAGTGTCGCGGGGGTAAACACCGGGGAGCTGTTTTTT. The encoded protein is CAISVAGVNTGELFF.

This clone was observed once. The V call is TRBV7-6, the J call TRBJ2-6; D remains unclear. This CDR3 is 15 amino acids long. V lost 1 base, J lost 0 bases, and 4 bases lay in between. Germline CDR1 SGHVS, CDR2 FNYEAQ. CDR3 residues: CASSLGPSGANVLTF. Here the CDR3 DNA reads TGTGCCAGCAGCTTAGGTCCCTCTGGGGCCAACGTCCTGACTTTC.

The V gene is TRBV6-5, the J gene TRBJ1-5; 7 bases agree with TRBD1. Germline-derived CDR1 and CDR2 are MNHEY and SVGAGI. V trimming: 6 bases; J trimming: 7 bases; junction bases outside the gene matches: 6. This CDR3 has 13 residues. This CDR3 is CASSLDRSQPQHF. DNA of the CDR3: TGTGCCAGCAGCCTGGACAGGTCCCAGCCCCAGCATTTT.

This clone turned up a few times. The chain combines TRBV25-1 with TRBJ1-6; 7 bases fit TRBD1. Germline CDR1 reads MGHDK; CDR2 reads SYGVNS. This CDR3 is 15 amino acids long. Trimming cost V 4 bases and J 7 bases; bases outside gene matches: 7. The CDR3 nucleotides are TGTGCCAGCAGTGGATACAGGGGCGACAATTCACCCCTCCACTTT. This sequence encodes CASSGYRGDNSPLHF.

The CDR3 loop is CASSTGGDRSSYEQYF. CDR3 DNA: TGTGCCAGCAGCACCGGGGGGGACAGGAGCTCCTACGAGCAGTACTTC. The genes are TRBV9 and TRBJ2-7, with D tentatively TRBD1 or TRBD2 (8 bases each). The CDR3 loop spans 16 amino acids. The germline gives CDR1 SGDLS, CDR2 YYNGEE. V lost 4 bases, J lost 0 bases, and 17 bases lay in between.

V is TRBV7-2 and J is TRBJ2-5; 7 nucleotides line up with TRBD1. This CDR3 comprises 17 residues. Unmatched junction bases numbered 12, after V lost 2 bases and J lost 3 bases. Germline V CDR1 and CDR2: SGHTA, FQGNSA. Here the CDR3 reads CASSLTYRGLQKETQYF. CDR3 sequence (DNA): TGTGCCAGCAGCTTAACGTACAGGGGTTTACAGAAAGAGACCCAGTACTTC.

The V call is TRBV21-1, the J call TRBJ2-2; TRBD2, the D gene given by the table, was not confirmed from the DNA. TRBV21-1 is deemed a pseudogene. The CDR3 sequence is 21 residues long. CDR3 nucleotides: TGTGCCAGCAGCATTAAATCCGGGACTAGCGGGGGCCTGGATGGCACCGGGGAGCTGTTTTTT. As protein: CASSIKSGTSGGLDGTGELFF.

The chain combines TRBV27 with TRBJ1-5, with 12 bases fitting TRBD1. The CDR3 contains 18 residues. Germline trimming cut 6 bases from V and 3 bases from J; bases unmatched to any gene: 12. The germline gives CDR1 MNHEY, CDR2 SMNVEV (reference sequence). The CDR3 sequence: CASRGGTGGVSLNQPQHF. In DNA, the CDR3 is TGTGCCAGCAGGGGGGGGACAGGGGGCGTCTCTCTCAATCAGCCCCAGCATTTT.

V and J are TRBV7-9 and TRBJ2-1; D might be TRBD2 (6 bases). Trimming took 5 bases from V and 11 from J, leaving 16 bases between them. This CDR3 contains 13 residues. Per the germline V gene, CDR1 is SEHNR and CDR2 is FQNEAQ (reference sequence). CDR3 DNA: TGTGCCAGCAGCCCCTTAGGACGGGAGAAGCAGTTCTTC. Translated: CASSPLGREKQFF.

This clone was counted a few times. The genes are TRBV27 and TRBJ1-1; 8 bases fit TRBD1. CDR3 length: 15 residues. CDR1 and CDR2 from the germline V gene are MNHEY and SMNVEV (reference sequence). The V segment lost 7 bases and the J segment 1 base; nucleotides outside the gene matches: 8. In DNA, the CDR3 is TGTGCCAGCAACCTCAGGGGGCATGGGAACACTGAAGCTTTCTTT. As protein: CASNLRGHGNTEAFF.

The chain recombines TRBV7-9 with TRBJ1-1; D is ambiguous. The germline V gene encodes CDR1 SEHNR and CDR2 FQNEAQ (reference sequence). The V end was cut by 1 base, the J end by 1 base, with 7 bases between. This CDR3 spans 14 amino acids. CDR3 DNA sequence: TGTGCCAGCAGCTTAGATGCCCCGAACACTGAAGCTTTCTTT. Protein product: CASSLDAPNTEAFF.

V and J are TRBV7-9 and TRBJ1-2, with D perhaps matching TRBD1 (6 bases). Germline CDR1 is SEHNR and CDR2 is FQNEAQ (reference sequence). V lost 4 bases and J 12 bases, leaving 18 bases between the germline ends. The CDR3 extends over 13 amino acids. The CDR3: CASSSPLGGRDTF. CDR3 bases: TGTGCCAGCAGCTCCCCCCTCGGGGGGCGGGACACCTTC.

This clone was recorded a few times. The V gene is TRBV6-6, the J gene TRBJ1-6; possibly TRBD1 for D (5 bases). The CDR3 sequence is 16 residues long. V was cut by 4 bases and J by 5 bases, with 15 bases left in between. Germline-derived CDR1 and CDR2 are MNHNY and SVGAGI (reference sequence). CDR3: CASSSRVSPNNSPLHF. The CDR3 coding sequence is TGTGCCAGCAGTTCCAGGGTATCCCCCAATAATTCACCCCTCCACTTT.

This chain connects TRBV28 to TRBJ2-7; D may be TRBD1 (6 bases). This CDR3 spans 14 amino acids. From germline, CDR1 is MDHEN and CDR2 SYDVKM. The V end was cut by 6 bases, the J end by 0 bases, with 12 bases between. The DNA for the CDR3 is TGTGCCAGCAGCCCTCCGGACAGCTCCTACGAGCAGTACTTC. It codes for CASSPPDSSYEQYF.

The CDR3 region is CASSQSRAGGVNEQYF. CDR3 nucleotides: TGTGCCAGCTCCCAAAGCAGGGCAGGGGGCGTGAACGAGCAGTACTTC. The chain links TRBV18 to TRBJ2-7; 8 bases map to TRBD1. Germline CDR1 and CDR2: KGHSH and LQKENI. The CDR3 covers 16 residues. With 6 bases clipped from V and 5 bases from J, the junction kept 15 bases outside the gene matches.

The chain carries TRBV7-3 and TRBJ1-1; D gene ambiguous. V lost 5 bases and J 3 bases, leaving 25 bases between the germline ends. Germline values: CDR1 SGHTA, CDR2 FQGTGA. The CDR3 totals 18 residues. The CDR3 sequence: CASSRSARGGYRDTEAFF. The DNA of the CDR3 is TGTGCCAGCAGCCGCTCGGCTCGCGGTGGCTATAGGGACACTGAAGCTTTCTTT.

This clone was seen just once. The chain couples TRBV28 to TRBJ1-1; D is possibly TRBD1 (5 bases). The germline gives CDR1 MDHEN, CDR2 SYDVKM. The CDR3 consists of 13 residues. CDR3 residues: CASGVMGDTEAFF. CDR3 DNA sequence: TGTGCTTCGGGGGTCATGGGGGACACTGAAGCTTTCTTT.

The chain employs TRBV19 and TRBJ2-1, with TRBD1 matching over 7 bases. The CDR3 runs to 13 residues. Germline V lookup: CDR1 LNHDA, CDR2 SQIVND (reference sequence). The J segment lost 4 bases and the V segment lost 6 bases, leaving 3 bases of the junction unmatched. The CDR3 protein is CASRTGQYNEQFF. The CDR3 DNA follows: TGTGCCAGTAGGACGGGACAGTACAATGAGCAGTTCTTC.

CDR3 sequence reads: CASSSLGKNSPLHF. The CDR3 DNA reads TGTGCCAGCAGCTCTCTAGGGAAGAATTCACCCCTCCACTTT. The chain uses TRBV5-6 and TRBJ1-6; no definite D call. This CDR3 has 14 residues. CDR1 is SGHDT and CDR2 is YYEEEE in the germline V gene. V was shortened by 3 bases and J by 7 bases, with 11 bases between the two germline ends.

V and J are TRBV28 and TRBJ2-5; D possibly uses TRBD1 or TRBD2 (5 bases each). The CDR3 has 17 amino acids. The germline V gene has CDR1 MDHEN and CDR2 SYDVKM. The germline V and J ends were trimmed by 0 bases and 3 bases, with 17 bases remaining between them. The CDR3 here is CASSLWGRPGKKETQYF. The CDR3 region has the DNA TGTGCCAGCAGTTTATGGGGACGGCCGGGCAAAAAAGAGACCCAGTACTTC.

This clone was recorded a few times. The genes are TRBV28 and TRBJ1-6; no clear D gene. This CDR3 contains 15 residues. The germline V gene encodes CDR1 MDHEN and CDR2 SYDVKM. Trimming stripped 10 bases from V and 6 bases from J, with 19 bases between. The CDR3 sequence: CAISLTNVGNSPLHF. The CDR3 nucleotides read TGTGCCATTTCGCTCACGAACGTGGGTAATTCACCCCTCCACTTT.

J is TRBJ2-5 and V is TRBV19, with 11 nucleotides matching TRBD1. This CDR3 has 14 amino acids. With V trimmed by 7 bases and J by 2 bases, 3 bases remained unmatched. Germline lookup yields CDR1 LNHDA and CDR2 SQIVND (reference sequence). CDR3 loop: CASKRDRGQETQYF. The CDR3 nucleotides read TGTGCCAGTAAACGGGACAGGGGGCAAGAGACCCAGTACTTC. Supplemented by reference TRBV19 and TRBJ2-5, the full variable domain reads DGGITQSPKYLFRKEGQNVTLSCEQNLNHDAMYWYRQDPGQGLRLIYYSQIVNDFQKGDIAEGYSVSREKKESFPLTVTSAQKNPTAFYLCASKRDRGQETQYFGPGTRLLVL.